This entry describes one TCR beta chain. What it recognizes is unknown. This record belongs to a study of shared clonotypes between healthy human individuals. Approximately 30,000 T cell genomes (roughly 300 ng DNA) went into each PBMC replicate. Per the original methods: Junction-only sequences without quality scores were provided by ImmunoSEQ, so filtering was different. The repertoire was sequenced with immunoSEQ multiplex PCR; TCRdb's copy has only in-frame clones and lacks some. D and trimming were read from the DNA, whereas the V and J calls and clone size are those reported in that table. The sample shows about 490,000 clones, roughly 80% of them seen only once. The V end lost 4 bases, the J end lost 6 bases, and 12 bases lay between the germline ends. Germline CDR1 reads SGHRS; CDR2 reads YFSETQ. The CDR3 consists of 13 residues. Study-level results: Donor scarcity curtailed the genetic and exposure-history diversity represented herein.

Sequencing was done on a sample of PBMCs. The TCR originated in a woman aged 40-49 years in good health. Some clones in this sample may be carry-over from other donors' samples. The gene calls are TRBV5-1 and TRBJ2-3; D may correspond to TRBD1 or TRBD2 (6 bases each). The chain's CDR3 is CASSRGVGDTQYF. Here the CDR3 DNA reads TGCGCCAGCAGCAGGGGGGTTGGCGATACGCAGTATTTT.